The clone carrying this T cell receptor (beta chain) was recorded at least ten times. Its antigen is not identified. Uncontrolled infection, other autoimmune disease, pregnancy or lactation excluded patients. The CDR3 has 14 residues. Germline V CDR1 and CDR2: SGHTS, YDEGEE. V was cut by 1 base and J by 2 bases, with 7 bases left in between. This sample was taken from a study of T cells in Graves' hyperthyroidism and ophthalmopathy. The investigators amplified TCR beta CDR3 regions from RNA transcripts. First-round RT-PCR targeting the TCR CDR3 was performed with the HTBI primer set. In TCRdb, the multiplex PCR reads were re-called with MiXCR into one record per CDR3 protein. The sample comprises hundreds of thousands of distinct CDR3 sequences, roughly 13% of which are singletons, and around a tenth rests with the top ten. The study's findings and limits: Progression to ophthalmopathy was predicted a median of 6.5 months early. Blood held most thyroid clonotypes expanded above 0.001 frequency.

Sequences were obtained from blood. This sequence joins TRBV5-8 and TRBJ1-5; the D is unclear. The receptor's source is a woman under 30 with Graves' hyperthyroidism. The DNA of the CDR3 is TGTGCCAGCAGCTTGAGGTCGGGCAATCAGCCCCAGCATTTT. Protein: CASSLRSGNQPQHF.